The 24 T cell receptor beta chains in this list originate from one sample, sequenced in a study of CD8 T cells in ankylosing spondylitis. The study, taken as a whole, reports: Ankylosing spondylitis blood appeared to carry a characteristic TCR beta motif of roughly eight highly homologous variants.

These receptors have no identified antigens. TCRdb used MiXCR to reprocess the 5' RACE reads, holding one entry per CDR3 protein. The repertoire holds over 200,000 distinct CDR3 sequences, 18% seen once, with approximately 42% in the top ten. Sequencing was done on a sample of blood, either unsorted or a sorted T cell fraction (not recorded which). All receptors come from a male donor with ankylosing spondylitis.

This clonotype was recorded a few times. V is TRBV25-1 and J is TRBJ2-5; no reliable D call. The CDR3 sequence is 13 residues long. Germline V CDR1 and CDR2: MGHDK, SYGVNS. V was pared by 0 bases and J by 5 bases, with 7 bases between. The CDR3 DNA reads as TGTGCCAGCAGTGAATATGGGGTTGAGACCCAGTACTTC. This gives the protein CASSEYGVETQYF.

The table lists this clonotype with a count of one. The chain joins TRBV5-4 to TRBJ2-2; D perhaps matches TRBD1 (5 bases). Trimming cost V 2 bases and J 4 bases, with 15 bases left between them. Germline CDR1 SGHNT, CDR2 YYREEE (reference sequence). The CDR3 consists of 16 residues. The CDR3: CASSFSRTPSTGELFF. The CDR3 DNA follows: TGTGCCAGCAGCTTCTCTCGGACACCGAGCACCGGGGAGCTGTTTTTT.

A few counts support this clonotype. This chain joins TRBV12-3 or TRBV12-4 and TRBJ2-3, with 8 bases fitting TRBD2. The CDR3 extends over 14 amino acids. The trim removed 3 bases at V and 11 bases at J, leaving 10 bases unmatched. DNA for the CDR3: TGTGCCAGCAGTTTTACGGGAGGGAGGTATGGGCAGTATTTT. Translation gives CASSFTGGRYGQYF.

In nucleotides, the CDR3 is TGTGCCACCAGTGATTGGGCGAACACTGAAGCTTTCTTT. It specifies CATSDWANTEAFF. The chain links TRBV24-1 to TRBJ1-1; D ambiguous. The CDR3 is 13 amino acids. The germline V gene encodes CDR1 KGHDR and CDR2 SFDVKD. Trimming left V 2 bases short and J 1 base short, with 4 bases between.

This clonotype was detected only once. The CDR3 DNA reads as TGCAGTGCGCCCTGGGGGGACTACACAGATACGCAGTATTTT. It specifies CSAPWGDYTDTQYF. This chain links TRBV20-1 with TRBJ2-3; 7 bases match TRBD2. CDR3 size: 14 residues. With 6 bases clipped from V and 2 bases from J, the junction kept 8 bases outside the gene matches. Germline lookup yields CDR1 DFQATT and CDR2 SNEGSKA (reference sequence).

This clonotype has only a few counts. CDR3 in amino acids: CAISDLDREFYEQYF. In DNA, the CDR3 is TGTGCCATCAGTGATTTGGACAGGGAATTCTACGAGCAGTACTTC. V gene TRBV10-3 combines with J gene TRBJ2-7; 8 bases fit TRBD1. This CDR3 contains 15 residues. J was trimmed by 3 bases and V by 3 bases; bases with no gene match: 7. CDR1 ENHRY and CDR2 SYGVKD come from the germline V gene.

The chain has TRBV3-1 and TRBJ2-3, with TRBD1 as a possible D gene (5 bases). V was pared by 1 base and J by 0 bases, with 11 bases between. Germline V gene data show CDR1 as LGHDT and CDR2 as YNNKEL (reference sequence). The CDR3 consists of 16 residues. In DNA, the CDR3 is TGTGCCAGCAGCCAAGTTTCCCGACAGAGCACAGATACGCAGTATTTT. It encodes CASSQVSRQSTDTQYF.

This clonotype was picked up a small number of times. V and J are TRBV12-3 or TRBV12-4 and TRBJ2-7; a weak D match, TRBD2 (6 bases). The CDR3 extends over 12 amino acids. The V end lost 10 bases, the J end lost 2 bases, and 12 bases lay between the germline ends. The CDR3 here is CATGDGPYEQYF. In nucleotides, the CDR3 is TGTGCCACGGGGGACGGACCCTACGAGCAGTACTTC.

A word on this clonotype: This may come from a read error, since a much larger clone is one base off. The CDR3 nucleotides are TGTGCCAGCAGCCTAGACAGCCCCTACGAGCAGTACTTC. Amino acid sequence: CASSLDSPYEQYF. The V call is TRBV7-2, the J call TRBJ2-7; D is possibly TRBD1 (5 bases). The germline V gene has CDR1 SGHTA and CDR2 FQGNSA. Trimming stripped 5 bases from V and 2 bases from J, with 10 bases between. The CDR3 runs to 13 residues. Filled out from reference TRBV7-2 and TRBJ2-7, the complete variable domain reads GAGVSQSPSNKVTEKGKDVELRCDPISGHTALYWYRQSLGQGLEFLIYFQGNSAPDKSGLPSDRFSAERTGGSVSTLTIQRTQQEDSAVYLCASSLDSPYEQYFGPGTRLTVT.

The gene calls are TRBV3-1 and TRBJ2-2; unclear D gene. The CDR3 runs 12 residues. The V gene's germline CDR1 is LGHDT and CDR2 YNNKEL (reference sequence). Trimming cost V 1 base and J 7 bases, with 4 bases left between them. The CDR3, as DNA: TGTGCCAGCAGCCAAGCGGACGGGGAGCTGTTTTTT. Its translation is CASSQADGELFF. The full variable domain, rest sourced from reference TRBV3-1 and TRBJ2-2, is DTAVSQTPKYLVTQMGNDKSIKCEQNLGHDTMYWYKQDSKKFLKIMFSYNNKELIINETVPNRFSPKSPDKAHLNLHINSLELGDSAVYFCASSQADGELFFGEGSRLTVL.

The V gene is TRBV13, the J gene TRBJ1-3, with 7 bases identical to TRBD1. Germline V CDR1 and CDR2: PRHDT, FYEKMQ (reference sequence). The CDR3 runs 14 residues. V lost 4 bases and J lost 4; bases outside the gene matches: 4. The DNA for the CDR3 is TGTGCCAGCAGCTCGACAGGGCTCGGAAACACCATATATTTT. This translates into CASSSTGLGNTIYF.

This clonotype was observed a handful of times. V usage is TRBV7-7 and J usage is TRBJ2-5; a possible D gene is TRBD1 (7 bases). This CDR3 comprises 15 residues. V lost 1 base and J lost 5, with 14 bases in between. Germline CDR1 is SSHAT and CDR2 is FNYEAQ (reference sequence). As DNA, the CDR3 is TGTGCCAGCAGCTTAGTGGAGGGGGCGTCGGAGACCCAGTACTTC. Translated: CASSLVEGASETQYF. Based on the CDR3 plus reference TRBV7-7 and TRBJ2-5, the full variable domain is GAGVSQSPRYKVTKRGQDVTLRCDPISSHATLYWYQQALGQGPEFLTYFNYEAQPDKSGLPSDRFSAERPEGSISTLTIQRTEQRDSAMYRCASSLVEGASETQYFGPGTRLLVL.

This chain connects TRBV5-6 to TRBJ2-1, with TRBD2 identical over 7 bases. Germline V CDR1 and CDR2: SGHDT, YYEEEE. The J segment lost 4 bases and the V segment lost 7 bases, leaving 11 bases of the junction unmatched. The CDR3 length is 15 residues. This CDR3 is CASQPWRGGYNEQFF. Here the CDR3 DNA reads TGTGCCAGCCAACCCTGGCGCGGGGGTTACAATGAGCAGTTCTTC.

This clonotype was counted between two and nine times. CDR3: CASSQEWEETYEQYF. For the CDR3, the DNA is TGCGCCAGCAGCCAAGAGTGGGAAGAGACCTACGAGCAGTACTTC. The gene calls are TRBV4-1 and TRBJ2-7; D remains ambiguous. Germline values: CDR1 MGHRA, CDR2 YSYEKL. The CDR3 runs 15 residues. Trimming removed 0 bases at V and 2 bases at J, with 11 bases between.

This clonotype has a count of ten or more. The chain uses TRBV11-2 and TRBJ2-2; TRBD2 might be the D (6 bases). The V end lost 0 bases, the J end lost 4 bases, and 6 bases lay between the germline ends. This CDR3 region has 14 residues. CDR1 and CDR2 from the germline V gene are SGHAT and FQNNGV. The CDR3 coding sequence is TGTGCCAGCAGCTTAGAGGGAGGCACCGGGGAGCTGTTTTTT. It is translated as CASSLEGGTGELFF.

The chain recombines TRBV7-2 with TRBJ2-7, with 8 bases matching TRBD2. The junction had 10 bases not matched to a gene; V was cut back by 4 bases and J by 5 bases. The CDR3 length is 15 residues. CDR1 and CDR2 from the germline V gene are SGHTA and FQGNSA. The CDR3 nucleotides are TGTGCCAGCAGCTCCGGGGTTTACGGGGGGGACGAGCAGTACTTC. Translation gives CASSSGVYGGDEQYF.

The chain employs TRBV7-9 and TRBJ1-2; 7 nucleotides align to TRBD1. With 3 bases clipped from V and 3 bases from J, the junction kept 7 bases outside the gene matches. This CDR3 comprises 15 residues. Germline assignment: CDR1 SEHNR and CDR2 FQNEAQ (reference sequence). CDR3 in DNA: TGTGCCAGCAGCTTTATAACAGGGGCGGACTATGGCTACACCTTC. Translation gives CASSFITGADYGYTF.

The V and J genes are TRBV20-1 and TRBJ2-3, with D maybe TRBD1 (5 bases). Looked up from germline, CDR1 is DFQATT and CDR2 is SNEGSKA (reference sequence). The ends were cut back, 3 bases at V and 0 bases at J, with 10 bases in the middle. There are 14 residues in the CDR3. CDR3 residues: CSASRQGSTDTQYF. As DNA, the CDR3 is TGCAGTGCTAGTAGGCAGGGAAGCACAGATACGCAGTATTTT.

The chain carries TRBV6-5 and TRBJ2-2; D is ambiguous. V lost 0 bases, J lost 5 bases, and 7 bases lay in between. Germline-derived CDR1 and CDR2 are MNHEY and SVGAGI. There are 14 residues in the CDR3. CDR3 sequence: CASSYSSGTGELFF. In DNA, the CDR3 is TGTGCCAGCAGTTACTCGTCAGGAACCGGGGAGCTGTTTTTT.

V is TRBV2 and J is TRBJ1-1, with D possibly being TRBD1 (6 bases). Trimming left V 10 bases short and J 3 bases short, with 15 bases between. The germline CDR1 and CDR2 sequences are SNHLY and FYNNEI. The CDR3 runs 13 residues. CDR3 bases: TGTGCCACCGCGACAGGACTGGACACTGAAGCTTTCTTT. It translates to CATATGLDTEAFF. The variable domain in full, with the rest retrieved from reference TRBV2 and TRBJ1-1, is EPEVTQTPSHQVTQMGQEVILRCVPISNHLYFYWYRQILGQKVEFLVSFYNNEISEKSEIFDDQFSVERPDGSNFTLKIRSTKLEDSAMYFCATATGLDTEAFFGQGTRLTVV.

The J gene is TRBJ2-1, the V gene TRBV27, with 13 bases identical to TRBD2. J lost 5 bases, V lost 5 bases, and 3 bases had no gene match. CDR1 and CDR2 (germline): MNHEY, SMNVEV (reference sequence). CDR3 length: 15 residues. The CDR3 coding sequence is TGTGCCAGCAGTACAGGGACTAGCGGGGACAATGAGCAGTTCTTC. Translated, it gives CASSTGTSGDNEQFF.

The chain employs TRBV9 and TRBJ1-2, with D unclear. This CDR3 has 12 amino acids. The V end lost 4 bases, the J end lost 7 bases, and 11 bases lay between the germline ends. Germline V gene data show CDR1 as SGDLS and CDR2 as YYNGEE. Written as DNA, the CDR3 is TGTGCCAGCAGCTCATTAGAAGGTGGCTACACCTTC. Translating it yields CASSSLEGGYTF.

This clonotype has just a few counts. This rearrangement joins TRBV20-1 to TRBJ1-2, with D perhaps matching TRBD1 (6 bases). Trimming left V 1 base short and J 0 bases short, with 6 bases between. Germline CDR1 DFQATT, CDR2 SNEGSKA (reference sequence). The CDR3 is 13 residues long. In DNA form, the CDR3 reads TGCAGTGCTAGAGGGACAGCTAACTATGGCTACACCTTC. Translated: CSARGTANYGYTF.

There are many counts of this clonotype. The chain has TRBV29-1 and TRBJ2-1; D is ambiguous. Trimming pared 6 bases from V and 0 bases from J, leaving 15 bases between. Germline V lookup: CDR1 SQVTM, CDR2 ANQGSEA. The CDR3 is 15 residues long. CDR3 residues: CSVDGRTTSYNEQFF. The CDR3 DNA reads as TGCAGCGTGGATGGACGCACAACCTCCTACAATGAGCAGTTCTTC.